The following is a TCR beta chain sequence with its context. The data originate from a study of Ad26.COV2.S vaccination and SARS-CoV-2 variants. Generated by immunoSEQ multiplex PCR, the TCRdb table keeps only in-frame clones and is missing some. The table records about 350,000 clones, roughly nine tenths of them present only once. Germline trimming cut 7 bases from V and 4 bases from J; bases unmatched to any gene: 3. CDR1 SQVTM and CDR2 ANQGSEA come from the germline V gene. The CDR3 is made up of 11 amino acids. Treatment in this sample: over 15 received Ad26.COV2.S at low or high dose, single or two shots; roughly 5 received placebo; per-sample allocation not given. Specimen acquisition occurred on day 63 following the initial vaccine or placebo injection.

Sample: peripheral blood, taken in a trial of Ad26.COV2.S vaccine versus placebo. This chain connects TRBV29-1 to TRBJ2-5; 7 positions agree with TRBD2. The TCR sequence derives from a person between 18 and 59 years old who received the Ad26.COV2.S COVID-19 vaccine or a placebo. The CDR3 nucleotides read TGCAGCGCGGGGAGGGTAGAGACCCAGTACTTC. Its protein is CSAGRVETQYF. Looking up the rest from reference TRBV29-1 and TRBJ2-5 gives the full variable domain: SAVISQKPSRDICQRGTSLTIQCQVDSQVTMMFWYRQQPGQSLTLIATANQGSEATYESGFVIDKFPISRPNLTFSTLTVSNMSPEDSSIYLCSAGRVETQYFGPGTRLLVL.